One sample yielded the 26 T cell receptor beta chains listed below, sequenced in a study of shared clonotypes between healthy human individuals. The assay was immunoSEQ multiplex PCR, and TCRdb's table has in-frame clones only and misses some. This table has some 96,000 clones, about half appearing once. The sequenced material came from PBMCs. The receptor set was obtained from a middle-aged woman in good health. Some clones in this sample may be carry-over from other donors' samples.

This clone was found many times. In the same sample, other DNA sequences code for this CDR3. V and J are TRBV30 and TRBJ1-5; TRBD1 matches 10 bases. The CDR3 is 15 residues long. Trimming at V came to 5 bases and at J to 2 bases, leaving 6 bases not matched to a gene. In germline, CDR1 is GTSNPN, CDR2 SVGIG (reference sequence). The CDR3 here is CAWAGTGVRNQPQHF. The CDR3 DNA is TGTGCCTGGGCCGGGACAGGGGTGCGCAATCAGCCCCAGCATTTT.

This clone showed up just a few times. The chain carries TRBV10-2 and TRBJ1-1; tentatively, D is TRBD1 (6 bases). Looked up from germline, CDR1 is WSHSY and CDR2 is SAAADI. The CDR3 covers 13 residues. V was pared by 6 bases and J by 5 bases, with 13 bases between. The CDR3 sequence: CASSRGGGTEAFF. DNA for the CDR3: TGCGCCAGCAGCCGGGGGGGCGGGACTGAAGCTTTCTTT.

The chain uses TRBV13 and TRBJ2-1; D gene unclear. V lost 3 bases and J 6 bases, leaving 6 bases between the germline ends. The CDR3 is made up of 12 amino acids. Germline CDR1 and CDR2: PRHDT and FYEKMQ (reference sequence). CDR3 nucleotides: TGTGCCAGCAGCTTTAGGTCCAATGAGCAGTTCTTC. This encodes CASSFRSNEQFF. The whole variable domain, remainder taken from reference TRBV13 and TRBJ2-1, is AAGVIQSPRHLIKEKRETATLKCYPIPRHDTVYWYQQGPGQDPQFLISFYEKMQSDKGSIPDRFSAQQFSDYHSELNMSSLELGDSALYFCASSFRSNEQFFGPGTRLTVL.

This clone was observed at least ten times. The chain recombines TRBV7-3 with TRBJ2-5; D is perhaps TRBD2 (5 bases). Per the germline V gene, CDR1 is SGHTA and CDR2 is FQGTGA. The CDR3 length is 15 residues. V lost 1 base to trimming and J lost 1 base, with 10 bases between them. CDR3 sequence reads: CASSLRGQPQETQYF. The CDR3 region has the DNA TGTGCCAGCAGCTTAAGAGGGCAGCCCCAAGAGACCCAGTACTTC.

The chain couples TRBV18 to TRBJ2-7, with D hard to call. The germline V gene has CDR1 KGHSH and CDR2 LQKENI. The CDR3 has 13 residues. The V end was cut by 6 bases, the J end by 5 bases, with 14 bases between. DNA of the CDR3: TGTGCCAGCTCGAGAGCGTACCGGGACGAGCAGTACTTC. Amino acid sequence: CASSRAYRDEQYF.

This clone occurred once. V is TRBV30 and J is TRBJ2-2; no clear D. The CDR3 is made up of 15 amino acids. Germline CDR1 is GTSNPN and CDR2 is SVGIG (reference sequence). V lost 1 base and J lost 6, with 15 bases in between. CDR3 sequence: CAWSGTPSRAGELFF. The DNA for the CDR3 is TGTGCCTGGAGTGGGACCCCCTCAAGGGCCGGGGAGCTGTTTTTT. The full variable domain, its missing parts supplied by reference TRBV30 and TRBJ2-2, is SQTIHQWPATLVQPVGSPLSLECTVEGTSNPNLYWYRQAAGRGLQLLFYSVGIGQISSEVPQNLSASRPQDRQFILSSKKLLLSDSGFYLCAWSGTPSRAGELFFGEGSRLTVL.

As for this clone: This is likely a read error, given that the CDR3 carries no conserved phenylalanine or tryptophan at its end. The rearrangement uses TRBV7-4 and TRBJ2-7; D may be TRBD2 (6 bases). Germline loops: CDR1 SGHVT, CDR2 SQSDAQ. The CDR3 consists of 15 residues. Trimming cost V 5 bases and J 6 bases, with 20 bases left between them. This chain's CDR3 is CASSQEIGSSGEQYL. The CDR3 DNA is TGTGCCAGCAGCCAAGAGATCGGGAGTTCCGGCGAGCAGTACCTC.

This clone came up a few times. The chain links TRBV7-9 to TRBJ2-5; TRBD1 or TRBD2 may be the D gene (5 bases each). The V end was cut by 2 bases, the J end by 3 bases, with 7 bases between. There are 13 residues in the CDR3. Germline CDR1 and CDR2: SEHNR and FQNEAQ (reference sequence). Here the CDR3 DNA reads TGTGCCAGCAGCTTAATGGGGGAAGAGACCCAGTACTTC. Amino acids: CASSLMGEETQYF.

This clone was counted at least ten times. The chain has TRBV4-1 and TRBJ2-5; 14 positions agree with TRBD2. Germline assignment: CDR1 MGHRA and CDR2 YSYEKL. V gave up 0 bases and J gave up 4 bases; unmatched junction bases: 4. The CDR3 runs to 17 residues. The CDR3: CASSQEGTSGSLETQYF. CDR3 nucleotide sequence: TGCGCCAGCAGCCAAGAAGGGACTAGCGGGAGCCTAGAGACCCAGTACTTC.

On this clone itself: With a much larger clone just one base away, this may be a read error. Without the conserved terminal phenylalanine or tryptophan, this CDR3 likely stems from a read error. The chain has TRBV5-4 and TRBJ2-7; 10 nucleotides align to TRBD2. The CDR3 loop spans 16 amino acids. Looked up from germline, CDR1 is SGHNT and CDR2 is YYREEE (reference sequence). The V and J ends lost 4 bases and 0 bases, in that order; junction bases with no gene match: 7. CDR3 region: CASSRVAGGFSYEQYL. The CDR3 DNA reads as TGTGCCAGCAGCCGAGTAGCGGGGGGTTTCTCCTACGAGCAGTACCTC.

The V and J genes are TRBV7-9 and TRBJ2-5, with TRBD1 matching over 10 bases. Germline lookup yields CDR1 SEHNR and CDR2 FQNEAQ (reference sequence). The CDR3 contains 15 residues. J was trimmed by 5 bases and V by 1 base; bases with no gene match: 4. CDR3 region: CASSLVTGGWETQYF. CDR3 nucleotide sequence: TGTGCCAGCAGCTTAGTGACAGGGGGCTGGGAGACCCAGTACTTC.

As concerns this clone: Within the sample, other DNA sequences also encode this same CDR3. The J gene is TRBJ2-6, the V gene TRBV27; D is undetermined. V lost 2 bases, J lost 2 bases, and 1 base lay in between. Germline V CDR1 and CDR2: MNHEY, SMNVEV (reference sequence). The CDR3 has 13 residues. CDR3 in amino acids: CASSLTGANVLTF. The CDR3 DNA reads TGTGCCAGCAGTTTAACTGGGGCCAACGTCCTGACTTTC.

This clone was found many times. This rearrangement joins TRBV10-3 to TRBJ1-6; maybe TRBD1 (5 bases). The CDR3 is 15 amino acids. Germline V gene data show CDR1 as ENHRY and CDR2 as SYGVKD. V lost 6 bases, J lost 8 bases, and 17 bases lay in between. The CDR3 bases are TGTGCCATCAGGTCCACCGGGACCGTGGATTCACCCCTCCACTTT. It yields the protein CAIRSTGTVDSPLHF.

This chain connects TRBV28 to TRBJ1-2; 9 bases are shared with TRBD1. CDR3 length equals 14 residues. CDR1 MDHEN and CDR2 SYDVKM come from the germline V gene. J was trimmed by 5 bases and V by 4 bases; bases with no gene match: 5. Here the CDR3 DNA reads TGTGCCAGCAGTTATAACAGGGGGCTGTATGGCTACACCTTC. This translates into CASSYNRGLYGYTF.

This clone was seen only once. The CDR3 protein is CASSLVGRPSEAFF. CDR3 nucleotides: TGTGCCAGCAGCTTGGTGGGACGTCCCTCTGAAGCTTTCTTT. This chain joins TRBV5-6 and TRBJ1-1, with a tentative D call TRBD1 (5 bases). The V gene lost 0 bases and the J gene lost 6 bases, with 12 bases spanning the gap. This CDR3 is 14 amino acids long. Germline values: CDR1 SGHDT, CDR2 YYEEEE.

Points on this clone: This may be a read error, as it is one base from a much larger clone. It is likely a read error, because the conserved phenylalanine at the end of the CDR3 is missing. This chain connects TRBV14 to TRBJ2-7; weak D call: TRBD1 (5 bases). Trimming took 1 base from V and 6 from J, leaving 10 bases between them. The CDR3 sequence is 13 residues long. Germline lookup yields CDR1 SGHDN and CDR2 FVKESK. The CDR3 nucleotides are TGTGCCAGCAGCCAAGCAGGGTCCAGCGAGCAGTACCTC. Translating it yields CASSQAGSSEQYL.

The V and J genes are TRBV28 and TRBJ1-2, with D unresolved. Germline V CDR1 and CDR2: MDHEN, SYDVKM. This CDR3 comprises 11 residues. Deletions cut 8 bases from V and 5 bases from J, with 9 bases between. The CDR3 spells CASRARYGYTF. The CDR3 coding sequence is TGTGCCAGCCGGGCCCGATATGGCTACACCTTC.

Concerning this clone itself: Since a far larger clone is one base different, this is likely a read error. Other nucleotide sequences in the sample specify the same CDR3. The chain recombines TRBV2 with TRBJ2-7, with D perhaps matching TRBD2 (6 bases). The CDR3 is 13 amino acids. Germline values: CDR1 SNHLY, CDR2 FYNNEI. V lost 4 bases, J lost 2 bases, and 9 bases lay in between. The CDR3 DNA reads TGTGCCAGCAGTGCAGGAGGGGCCTACGAGCAGTACTTC. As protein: CASSAGGAYEQYF.

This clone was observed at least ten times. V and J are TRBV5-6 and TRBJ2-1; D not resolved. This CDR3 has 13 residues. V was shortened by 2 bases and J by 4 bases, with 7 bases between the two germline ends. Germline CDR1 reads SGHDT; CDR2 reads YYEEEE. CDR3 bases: TGTGCCAGCAGCTTCATCGGTTACAATGAGCAGTTCTTC. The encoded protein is CASSFIGYNEQFF.

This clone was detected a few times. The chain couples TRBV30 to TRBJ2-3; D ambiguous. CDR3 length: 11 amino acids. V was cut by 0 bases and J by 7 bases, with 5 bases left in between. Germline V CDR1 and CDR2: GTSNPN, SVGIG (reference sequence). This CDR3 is CAWSVRYTQYF. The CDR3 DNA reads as TGTGCCTGGAGTGTACGATATACGCAGTATTTT.

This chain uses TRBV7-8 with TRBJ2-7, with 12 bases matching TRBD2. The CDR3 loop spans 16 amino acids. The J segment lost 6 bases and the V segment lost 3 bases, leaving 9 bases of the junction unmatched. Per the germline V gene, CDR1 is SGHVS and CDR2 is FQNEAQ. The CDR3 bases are TGTGCCAGCAGCTTGGCTAGCGGGAGGGCTGAAGTCGAGCAGTACTTC. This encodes CASSLASGRAEVEQYF.

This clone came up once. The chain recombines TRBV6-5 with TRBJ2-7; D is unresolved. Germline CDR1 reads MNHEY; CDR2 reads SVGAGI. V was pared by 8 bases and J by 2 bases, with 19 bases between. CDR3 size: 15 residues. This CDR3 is CASRRRIDWTYEQYF. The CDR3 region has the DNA TGTGCCAGCCGACGAAGAATCGACTGGACCTACGAGCAGTACTTC.

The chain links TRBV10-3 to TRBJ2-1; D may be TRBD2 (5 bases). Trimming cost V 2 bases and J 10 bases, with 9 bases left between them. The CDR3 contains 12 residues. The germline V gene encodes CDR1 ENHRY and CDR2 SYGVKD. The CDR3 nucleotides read TGTGCCATCAGTGAGACTAGAGACGAGCAGTTCTTC. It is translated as CAISETRDEQFF.

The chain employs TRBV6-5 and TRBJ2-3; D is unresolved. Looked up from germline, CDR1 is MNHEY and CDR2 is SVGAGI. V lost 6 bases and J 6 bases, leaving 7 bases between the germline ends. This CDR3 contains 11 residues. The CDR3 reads CASRVIDTQYF. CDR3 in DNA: TGTGCCAGCAGAGTCATCGATACGCAGTATTTT.

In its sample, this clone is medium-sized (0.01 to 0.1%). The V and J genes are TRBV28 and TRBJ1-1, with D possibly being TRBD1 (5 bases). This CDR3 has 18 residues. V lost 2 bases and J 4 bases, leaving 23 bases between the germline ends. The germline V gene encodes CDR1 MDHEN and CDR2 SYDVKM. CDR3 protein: CASSLPTSTRGAVTEAFF. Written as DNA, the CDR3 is TGTGCCAGCAGTTTACCTACCTCCACTAGGGGCGCGGTCACTGAAGCTTTCTTT.

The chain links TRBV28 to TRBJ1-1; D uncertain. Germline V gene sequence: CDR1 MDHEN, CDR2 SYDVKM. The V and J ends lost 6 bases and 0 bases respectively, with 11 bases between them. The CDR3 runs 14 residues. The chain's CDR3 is CASSFRAVNTEAFF. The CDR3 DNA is TGTGCCAGCAGCTTCAGAGCAGTGAACACTGAAGCTTTCTTT.